The entry that follows covers one TCR beta chain sequence. Its antigen is unidentified. PBMCs were isolated by Ficoll-Paque density gradient centrifugation, using over 9.5 ml of fresh peripheral blood as the starting material. This CDR3 comprises 16 residues. V was pared by 5 bases and J by 0 bases, with 8 bases of the junction left unmatched. Germline CDR1 is SGHTA and CDR2 is FQGNSA. Amplified material comprised TCR beta CDR3 regions derived from RNA transcripts. Second-round multiplex PCR followed a first-round RT-PCR using HTBI primers. TCRdb reprocessed the multiplex PCR reads with MiXCR, giving one entry per CDR3 protein. The sample contains hundreds of thousands of distinct CDR3 sequences, just over 40% of which appear only once. The data stem from a study of Graves' ophthalmopathy and Graves' hyperthyroidism. Study observations and caveats: Distinction of ophthalmopathy from stable hyperthyroidism by a 13-signature model reached 85% to 90% sensitivity and 70% to 83% specificity.

The TCR sequence derives from an adult man with Graves' ophthalmopathy. Sequencing was carried out using peripheral blood. The chain recombines TRBV7-2 with TRBJ2-3; 7 bases are a match to TRBD1. The CDR3 region has the DNA TGTGCCAGCAGCCCTTTCCGGGACAGAAGCACAGATACGCAGTATTTT. It is translated as CASSPFRDRSTDTQYF.